This T cell receptor (beta chain) is drawn from a study of blood T cell repertoires in COVID-19. Whole-study context: From the United States, Italy and Spain came samples of acute and convalescent COVID-19. T cells, B-cell-depleted T cells, or PBMCs supplied cDNA or gDNA.

Germline trimming cut 3 bases from V and 0 bases from J; bases unmatched to any gene: 6. Per germline, CDR1 SGDLS and CDR2 YYNGEE. CDR3 length: 15 residues. Per the original data handling: Nucleated cell counts were estimated from reference gene primer amplification. The table came from immunoSEQ multiplex PCR; TCRdb's copy has only in-frame clones and leaves some out. V, J and clone size were drawn from that table, and D and trimming were deduced from the DNA. The sample holds around 120,000 clones, around three quarters seen once. Sequencing input: peripheral blood. The chain combines TRBV9 with TRBJ2-7, with 7 bases that match TRBD1. The TCR was taken from a woman aged 80 or older with acute or convalescent COVID-19. CDR3 in DNA: TGTGCCAGCAGCGAGTCGACAGGGAGCTCCTACGAGCAGTACTTC. Protein: CASSESTGSSYEQYF. The full variable domain, rest sourced from reference TRBV9 and TRBJ2-7, is DSGVTQTPKHLITATGQRVTLRCSPRSGDLSVYWYQQSLDQGLQFLIQYYNGEERAKGNILERFSAQQFPDLHSELNLSSLELGDSALYFCASSESTGSSYEQYFGPGTRLTVT.